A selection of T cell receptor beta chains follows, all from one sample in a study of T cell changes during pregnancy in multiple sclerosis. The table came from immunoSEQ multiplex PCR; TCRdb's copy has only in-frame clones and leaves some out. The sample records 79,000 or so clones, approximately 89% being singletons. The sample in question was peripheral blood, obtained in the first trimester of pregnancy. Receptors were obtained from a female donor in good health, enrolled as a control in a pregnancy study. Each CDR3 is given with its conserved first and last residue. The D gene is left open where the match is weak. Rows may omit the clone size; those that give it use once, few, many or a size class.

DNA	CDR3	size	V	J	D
TGTGCCAGCAGCCAGACAGGGGTTAATGAAAAACTGTTTTTT	CASSQTGVNEKLFF	once	TRBV7-9	TRBJ1-4	TRBD1
TGTGCCAGTACCCAGGACGGGACCTACAATGAGCAGTTCTTC	CASTQDGTYNEQFF	-	TRBV19	TRBJ2-1	-
TGTGCCAGCACTGGCAGCTCCTACAATGAGCAGTTCTTC	CASTGSSYNEQFF	-	TRBV2	TRBJ2-1	-
TGTGCCAGCAGCGTCTGGGCGTCGAACACTGAAGCTTTCTTT	CASSVWASNTEAFF	once	TRBV7-2	TRBJ1-1	-
TGCGCCAGCGCTCCACAGGGGATGGACACTGAAGCTTTCTTT	CASAPQGMDTEAFF	-	TRBV10-1	TRBJ1-1	TRBD1
TGCGCCAGCAGCGCGATTGGACAGGGGGGGCATGAGCAGTTCTTC	CASSAIGQGGHEQFF	-	TRBV5-1	TRBJ2-1	TRBD1
TGTGCCAGCAGTTTAGGGACAGCTCACTATGGCTACACCTTC	CASSLGTAHYGYTF	-	TRBV27	TRBJ1-2	TRBD1
TGCGCCAGCAGCTACTCCCGGACAGGCCACCTAGGCACAGATACGCAGTATTTT	CASSYSRTGHLGTDTQYF	-	TRBV4-1	TRBJ2-3	TRBD1
TGTGCCAGCAGTTCCCTATGGACAGGGGACTATGGCTACACCTTC	CASSSLWTGDYGYTF	-	TRBV28	TRBJ1-2	TRBD1
TGTGCCAGCAGCGTTAGGGGACAAGACAATTCACCCCTCCACTTT	CASSVRGQDNSPLHF	-	TRBV9	TRBJ1-6	-
TGCGCCAGCAGCTTGCAGGGGGAAGGTGGCTACACCTTC	CASSLQGEGGYTF	-	TRBV5-1	TRBJ1-2	TRBD1
TGTGCCAGCAGCATCATAAACGGGGGAGACACTGAAGCTTTCTTT	CASSIINGGDTEAFF	-	TRBV5-5	TRBJ1-1	-
TGTGCCAGTAGTATAGGCGTCGGGGAAGGCTACGAGCAGTACTTC	CASSIGVGEGYEQYF	-	TRBV19	TRBJ2-7	-
TGTGCCAGCAGCCCTGCGCGTGGAGTTCTTGAGCAGTTCTTC	CASSPARGVLEQFF	-	TRBV6-4	TRBJ2-1	-
TGTGCCAGCAGTTACTCCGGGACAGGGACTGAAGCTTTCTTT	CASSYSGTGTEAFF	-	TRBV6-5	TRBJ1-1	TRBD1
TGTGCCAGCGGACAGGGCGGGACTGGAAACACCATATATTTT	CASGQGGTGNTIYF	-	TRBV10-3	TRBJ1-3	TRBD1
TGCGCCAGCAGCCGCGGAAGCGGGGTTGAGACCCAGTACTTC	CASSRGSGVETQYF	-	TRBV4-3	TRBJ2-5	TRBD2
TGTGCCAGCACCCGATTCGTCGACAGGGATAACTATGGCTACACCTTC	CASTRFVDRDNYGYTF	-	TRBV7-2	TRBJ1-2	TRBD1
TGTGCCAGCAGCCCTATTAGCGGGGGGGCCAGGAATGAGCAGTTCTTC	CASSPISGGARNEQFF	-	TRBV27	TRBJ2-1	TRBD2
TGTGCCAGCAGGGAGACCGGGACAGGGAGCTACGAGCAGTACTTC	CASRETGTGSYEQYF	-	TRBV2	TRBJ2-7	TRBD1
TGTGCCAGCAGTGAGGGCATCGATACGCAGTATTTT	CASSEGIDTQYF	-	TRBV2	TRBJ2-3	-
TGCGCCAGCAGCCCGCAAGGGACTAAAACTAATGAAAAACTGTTTTTT	CASSPQGTKTNEKLFF	-	TRBV4-1	TRBJ1-4	-
TGTGCCAGCAGTTCCTCCATTGAGCCCCAGCATTTT	CASSSSIEPQHF	-	TRBV6-6	TRBJ1-5	-
TGTGCCAGCAGTGAAGATAATGGCAGGGGTTACGGCTACACCTTC	CASSEDNGRGYGYTF	-	TRBV2	TRBJ1-2	-
TGTGCCAGCAGTACCGGGACAGGGCTGGGCACTGAAGCTTTCTTT	CASSTGTGLGTEAFF	-	TRBV25-1	TRBJ1-1	TRBD1
TGTGCCAGCAGCTTAGGAACGGGGTCGGAGCCCCAGCATTTT	CASSLGTGSEPQHF	-	TRBV7-2	TRBJ1-5	-
TGTGCCAGCAGTTTATCCTGGCCGGGACAGGGGAGAGAAGATACGCAGTATTTT	CASSLSWPGQGREDTQYF	-	TRBV27	TRBJ2-3	TRBD1
TGTGCCAGCAGCCTCAGGGGTGGAGATACGCAGTATTTT	CASSLRGGDTQYF	-	TRBV14	TRBJ2-3	-
TGTGCCAGCAGCTTAGGAGTCGAGCAGTACTTC	CASSLGVEQYF	-	TRBV7-8	TRBJ2-7	-
TGTGCCAGCAGTACGCGAAACCTTAACACTGAAGCTTTCTTT	CASSTRNLNTEAFF	-	TRBV27	TRBJ1-1	-
TGTGCCAGCAGCGGACTAGCGGGTACTAGCACAGATACGCAGTATTTT	CASSGLAGTSTDTQYF	-	TRBV11-2	TRBJ2-3	TRBD2
TGTGCCAGCAGTCGGGAGGGGACCTACTCCTACGAGCAGTACTTC	CASSREGTYSYEQYF	-	TRBV28	TRBJ2-7	TRBD2
TGTGCCAGCAGCTTAAACCGTCGGGGGCAGTTCTTC	CASSLNRRGQFF	once	TRBV13	TRBJ2-1	-
TGTGCCAGCAGCCAGTGGTCTGGAAACACCATATATTTT	CASSQWSGNTIYF	-	TRBV6-5	TRBJ1-3	-
TGTGCCAGCAGCTTTGGGGGATTGGCGGGGGCGGAGGAGAACGAGCAGTACTTC	CASSFGGLAGAEENEQYF	-	TRBV7-2	TRBJ2-7	-
TGTGCCAGCAGTTATCGGGGGTTTGGGGCTAATGAAAAACTGTTTTTT	CASSYRGFGANEKLFF	-	TRBV27	TRBJ1-4	-
TGTGCCAGCAGCTTGTTGAGTTATAGCAATCAGCCCCAGCATTTT	CASSLLSYSNQPQHF	-	TRBV5-8	TRBJ1-5	-
TGTGCCAGCAGCGTTAACCGGGACAGGGCCGAGTACTACGAGCAGTACTTC	CASSVNRDRAEYYEQYF	-	TRBV9	TRBJ2-7	TRBD1
TGTGCCAGCAGTGCGGGCGCGCCAATCACAGATACGCAGTATTTT	CASSAGAPITDTQYF	-	TRBV6-5	TRBJ2-3	-
TGTGCCAGCAGCCCGGGACTTTGGGATGAGCAGTTCTTC	CASSPGLWDEQFF	few	TRBV4-2	TRBJ2-1	-
TGTGCCAGCCAAGAGAGACAGGGGTCCTTCTACGAGCAGTACTTC	CASQERQGSFYEQYF	-	TRBV4-2	TRBJ2-7	TRBD1
TGTGCCAGCTCCCCCGGGACTACCTACGAGCAGTACTTC	CASSPGTTYEQYF	-	TRBV18	TRBJ2-7	TRBD2